This paragraph covers one T cell receptor (beta chain) sequence. As yet, its antigen is unknown. This sample is drawn from a study of T cell repertoires in cytomegalovirus infection. Study at large: Recently identified HLA-C-restricted CMV epitopes and well-studied HLA-B-restricted CMV epitopes were used by the study. Public TCR beta signatures indicated both CMV infection and matching HLA type. Study-wide points: Carriers of CMV plus the relevant HLA were identified by cumulative public TCR beta family frequency. Within the response measured ex vivo, HLA-C-restricted CMV-specific TCR beta clonotypes were dominant.

Trimming left V 0 bases short and J 8 bases short, with 9 bases between. CDR3 size: 13 residues. The germline V gene has CDR1 SGHRS and CDR2 YFSETQ. TCRdb reanalysed the reads using MiXCR and keeps one entry per CDR3 protein. Of roughly 990,000 distinct CDR3 sequences in the sample, roughly a third were seen once. Material: cultured CD8+ T cells from PBMCs, obtained from culture after CMV antigen stimulation. The TCR originated in a human donor in good health (CMV status not recorded). Some clones in this sample may be carry-over from other donors' samples. This chain links TRBV5-1 with TRBJ1-5, with a tentative D call TRBD1 (5 bases). The CDR3 here is CASSLGGEEPQHF. In DNA form, the CDR3 reads TGCGCCAGCAGCTTGGGAGGGGAGGAGCCCCAGCATTTT.